What follows are 3 T cell receptor beta chains derived from one specimen sequenced in a study of T cells in Graves' hyperthyroidism and ophthalmopathy. It was RNA transcripts that yielded the amplified TCR beta CDR3 regions. First-round RT-PCR targeting the TCR CDR3 was performed with the HTBI primer set. TCRdb reprocessed the multiplex PCR reads via MiXCR and lists one record per CDR3 protein. Seen here are approximately 320,000 distinct CDR3 sequences, around 17% observed once, and the top ten hold roughly a third. Sequencing was performed on blood. Receptors originate from a man aged 25 to 40 with Graves' hyperthyroidism.

This clonotype was observed many times. The J gene is TRBJ1-6, the V gene TRBV2; 9 nucleotides match TRBD1. This CDR3 is 13 amino acids long. After removal of 8 bases from V and 7 bases from J, the junction contained 3 bases not matched to a gene. In germline, CDR1 is SNHLY, CDR2 FYNNEI. The DNA for the CDR3 is TGTGCCAGCCTAGGGACAGGGAATTCACCCCTCCACTTT. Translated: CASLGTGNSPLHF.

This clonotype was observed a handful of times. The DNA for the CDR3 is TGTGCCAGCAGTTCTTGGGACAACTCCACCGGGGAGCTGTTTTTT. It is translated as CASSSWDNSTGELFF. The chain couples TRBV12-3 or TRBV12-4 to TRBJ2-2, with TRBD1 as a possible D gene (6 bases). The ends were cut back, 4 bases at V and 4 bases at J, with 13 bases in the middle. CDR3 length equals 15 residues.

This clonotype was recorded at least ten times. The rearrangement uses TRBV7-2 and TRBJ1-1; 7 bases align to TRBD1. The CDR3 consists of 14 residues. Germline lookup yields CDR1 SGHTA and CDR2 FQGNSA. V was clipped by 6 bases and J by 2 bases; unmatched bases: 6. In DNA form, the CDR3 reads TGTGCCAGCAGGGTGAACAGGGGAAACACTGAAGCTTTCTTT. As protein: CASRVNRGNTEAFF.